The subject of this entry is one TCR beta chain. Many counts were recorded for this clone. This receptor's antigen is unknown. Nothing much larger sits one base from this clone, and base qualities are not available. Library generation was performed with PCR. The listed sequencing device is Illumina HiSeq 4000. High-throughput sequencing was used to profile the CDR3 region of the TCR beta-chain in every patient. Per the authors' processing: The researchers built a classifier to tell apart papillary thyroid cancer patients with distant metastasis, based on CDR3 differences among clinicopathological groups. Repertoire diversity was assessed with the Shannon index, and tumor-blood repertoire similarity with the Morisita-Horn index. TCRdb trimmed public reads at Q25 via fastp, called clones via MiXCR and kept in-frame beta chains. The V and J calls follow TCRdb's processing rather than the paper's. For this sample the table gives 70,000 or so clones, of which 12% to 15% were detected only once. The leading ten clones occupy approximately 7% of the sample.

The CDR3 spans 15 residues, from the cysteine through the phenylalanine. Only the CDR3 part of the read is kept: 45 bases, read in frame from the first base. Relative to germline, V is 1 base shorter and J is 0 bases shorter, with 9 bases between their ends. The germline V gene supplies CDR1 LGHNA and CDR2 YNFKEQ. None of the patients had been given any treatment before thyroid surgery. The study retrospectively analysed patient clinical samples collected from about 2012 to 2018 using T-cell receptor beta sequencing. The sample belongs to a study of metastatic and nonmetastatic thyroid tumors (dated by TCRdb to about 2020). With regard to the full study: The researchers compared repertoires between peripheral blood samples and tumor or nodule tissue samples from patients with malignant or benign thyroid disease.

Overall study outcomes, separate from this receptor: In both blood and tumor samples, TCR beta diversity was reported to be significantly higher in malignant tumors than in benign nodules.

Recombination connected TRBV4-2 to TRBJ1-1; confidence is insufficient to name the D gene. The source is a male donor with papillary thyroid cancer or a benign thyroid nodule (not recorded which). Some clones in this sample may be carry-over from other donors' samples. The sequenced material came from blood. The DNA sequence is TGTGCCAGCAGCCAAGTTGACGATTTGAACACTGAAGCTTTCTTT. This translates into CASSQVDDLNTEAFF.